This record concerns one TCR beta chain sequence. The data are from a study of blood T cell repertoires in COVID-19. About the research overall: Italy, Spain and the United States were the sources of the convalescent and acute COVID-19 samples. The cDNA or gDNA used as material had been derived from T cells, B-cell-depleted T cells, or PBMCs.

In the original workflow: Scientists estimated how many nucleated cells there were by amplifying reference gene primers. TCRdb keeps only in-frame clones here, not all; method: immunoSEQ multiplex PCR. The D gene and trimming were derived from the DNA, and the V and J assignments and clone size from that table. The sample yields around 250,000 clones, more than 85% seen once. All recovered Cohort 3 donors got two negative PCRs, got clearance, or saw symptom resolution. Germline values: CDR1 KGHSH, CDR2 LQKENI. This CDR3 region has 16 residues. J lost 3 bases, V lost 3 bases, and 10 bases had no gene match.

This chain connects TRBV18 to TRBJ1-1; TRBD1 matches 7 bases. The sequenced material came from PBMCs or T cells enriched from blood (not recorded which). This TCR came from a woman under 40 who had recovered from COVID-19. CDR3 DNA sequence: TGTGCCAGCTCACCCCGACAGGGTCCCTCGTACACTGAAGCTTTCTTT. Encoded protein: CASSPRQGPSYTEAFF.